This T cell receptor (beta chain) emerged from a study of blood T cell repertoires in COVID-19. TCRdb keeps only in-frame clones here, not all; method: immunoSEQ multiplex PCR. The sample includes about 320,000 clones, 88% of them seen just once. Participants had their cohort set by participant-reported clinical history. V was clipped by 1 base and J by 4 bases; unmatched bases: 8. Germline CDR1 and CDR2: SEHNR and FQNEAQ (reference sequence). This CDR3 region has 17 residues. This rearrangement joins TRBV7-9 to TRBJ1-2, with 11 bases identical to TRBD1. The sample taken for sequencing was PBMCs or T cells enriched from blood (not recorded which). The sequence was collected from a man aged 25-45 years who had recovered from COVID-19. The CDR3 protein is CASSLGPDGTGGYGYTF. The CDR3 coding sequence is TGTGCCAGCAGCTTAGGTCCGGACGGGACAGGGGGCTATGGCTACACCTTC.